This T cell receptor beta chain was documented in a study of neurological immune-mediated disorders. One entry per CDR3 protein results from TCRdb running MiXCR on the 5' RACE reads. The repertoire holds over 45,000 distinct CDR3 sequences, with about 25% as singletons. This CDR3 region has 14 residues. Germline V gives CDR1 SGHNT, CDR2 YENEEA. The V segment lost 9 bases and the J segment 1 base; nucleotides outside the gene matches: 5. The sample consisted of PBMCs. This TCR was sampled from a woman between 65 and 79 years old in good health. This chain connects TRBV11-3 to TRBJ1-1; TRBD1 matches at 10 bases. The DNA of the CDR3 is TGTGCCAGGGGACAGGGGAGGGCGAACACTGAAGCTTTCTTT. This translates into CARGQGRANTEAFF. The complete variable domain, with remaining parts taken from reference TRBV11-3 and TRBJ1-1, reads EAGVVQSPRYKIIEKKQPVAFWCNPISGHNTLYWYLQNLGQGPELLIRYENEEAVDDSQLPKDRFSAERLKGVDSTLKIQPAELGDSAVYLCARGQGRANTEAFFGQGTRLTVV.